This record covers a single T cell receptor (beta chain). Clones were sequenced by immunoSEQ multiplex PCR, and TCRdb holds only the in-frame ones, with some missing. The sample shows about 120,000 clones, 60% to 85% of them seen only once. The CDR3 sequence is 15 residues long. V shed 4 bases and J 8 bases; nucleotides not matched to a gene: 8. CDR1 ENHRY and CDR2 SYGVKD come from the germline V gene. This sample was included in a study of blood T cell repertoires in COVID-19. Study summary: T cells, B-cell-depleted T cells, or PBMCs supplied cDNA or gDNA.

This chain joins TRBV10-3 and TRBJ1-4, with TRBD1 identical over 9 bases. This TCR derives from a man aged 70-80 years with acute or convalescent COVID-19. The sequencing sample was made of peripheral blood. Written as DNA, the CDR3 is TGTGCCATCAGTGCCCCGGGACAGGGTCACGAAAAACTGTTTTTT. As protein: CAISAPGQGHEKLFF.